This entry lists 17 T cell receptor beta chains sequenced from one sample in a study of cytomegalovirus exposure and HLA in healthy donors. Both 60 Vbeta primers and 13 Jbeta primers went into the PCR. TCRdb keeps only in-frame clones here, not all; method: immunoSEQ multiplex PCR. The sample contains approximately 160,000 clones, 81% of which appear only once. Specimen: PBMCs. The receptors were gathered from a man aged 50 or older in good health and CMV-seropositive.

V and J are TRBV28 and TRBJ1-2, with TRBD1 as a possible D gene (6 bases). Trimming pared 4 bases from V and 3 bases from J, leaving 9 bases between. Germline CDR1 is MDHEN and CDR2 is SYDVKM. This CDR3 contains 13 residues. The CDR3 bases are TGTGCCAGCAGTTCGGGACAAGACTATGGCTACACCTTC. It translates to CASSSGQDYGYTF.

The rearrangement uses TRBV28 and TRBJ2-5; unclear D gene. The CDR3 spans 14 residues. V lost 1 base, J lost 0 bases, and 6 bases lay in between. The V gene's germline CDR1 is MDHEN and CDR2 SYDVKM. CDR3 protein: CASSLSDYQETQYF. The CDR3 coding sequence is TGTGCCAGCAGTTTATCCGACTACCAAGAGACCCAGTACTTC.

The V and J genes are TRBV29-1 and TRBJ2-2; no clear D gene. V shed 8 bases and J shed 0 bases, with 10 bases lying between them. The CDR3 contains 13 residues. Germline V gene lookup returns CDR1 SQVTM and CDR2 ANQGSEA. The DNA of the CDR3 is TGCAGCTTCATACTCGCGAACACCGGGGAGCTGTTTTTT. Translating gives CSFILANTGELFF.

The chain has TRBV6-5 and TRBJ1-3; D ambiguous. From germline, CDR1 is MNHEY and CDR2 SVGAGI. The CDR3 is 15 amino acids. Trimming cost V 8 bases and J 0 bases, with 14 bases left between them. The CDR3 loop reads CASRVGYSSGNTIYF. The CDR3 DNA is TGTGCCAGCCGTGTTGGGTACAGCTCTGGAAACACCATATATTTT.

This chain uses TRBV28 with TRBJ1-5; possible D gene TRBD1, 5 bases. The V end was cut by 6 bases, the J end by 2 bases, with 14 bases between. The CDR3 contains 15 residues. Looked up from germline, CDR1 is MDHEN and CDR2 is SYDVKM. The chain's CDR3 is CASSSGFRGNQPQHF. In nucleotides, the CDR3 is TGTGCCAGCAGCTCAGGGTTTCGGGGCAATCAGCCCCAGCATTTT.

V and J are TRBV4-1 and TRBJ1-5; D gene unclear. Trimming pared 2 bases from V and 5 bases from J, leaving 7 bases between. Germline V lookup: CDR1 MGHRA, CDR2 YSYEKL. The CDR3 has 13 amino acids. In nucleotides, the CDR3 is TGCGCCAGCAGCCAACGGGGAGATCAGCCCCAGCATTTT. Its translation is CASSQRGDQPQHF.

The chain joins TRBV29-1 to TRBJ2-2, with TRBD2 identical over 9 bases. V shed 5 bases and J 5 bases; nucleotides not matched to a gene: 3. Germline CDR1 SQVTM, CDR2 ANQGSEA. The CDR3 has 13 amino acids. For the CDR3, the DNA is TGCAGCGTTTCTAGCGGGGTGACCGGGGAGCTGTTTTTT. It is translated as CSVSSGVTGELFF.

The rearrangement links TRBV6-5 to TRBJ1-1; D not resolved. The CDR3 extends over 13 amino acids. V shed 4 bases and J shed 2 bases, with 8 bases lying between them. Germline V CDR1 and CDR2: MNHEY, SVGAGI. CDR3 bases: TGTGCCAGCAGTTCACAGCCTAACACTGAAGCTTTCTTT. This codes for CASSSQPNTEAFF.

This chain uses TRBV11-2 with TRBJ2-1, with 7 bases aligning to TRBD2. Germline V gives CDR1 SGHAT, CDR2 FQNNGV. There are 16 residues in the CDR3. With 0 bases clipped from V and 7 bases from J, the junction kept 9 bases outside the gene matches. CDR3: CASSLDGWGGLNEQFF. CDR3 DNA sequence: TGTGCCAGCAGCTTAGATGGCTGGGGAGGGCTAAATGAGCAGTTCTTC. The variable domain in full, completed from reference TRBV11-2 and TRBJ2-1, reads EAGVAQSPRYKIIEKRQSVAFWCNPISGHATLYWYQQILGQGPKLLIQFQNNGVVDDSQLPKDRFSAERLKGVDSTLKIQPAKLEDSAVYLCASSLDGWGGLNEQFFGPGTRLTVL.

V gene TRBV7-3 combines with J gene TRBJ1-1; a possible D gene is TRBD1 (6 bases). There are 15 residues in the CDR3. The V and J ends lost 6 bases and 1 base respectively, with 15 bases between them. The germline V gene encodes CDR1 SGHTA and CDR2 FQGTGA. CDR3 nucleotide sequence: TGTGCCAGCAGGTACCAGCGGGGGCCGAACACTGAAGCTTTCTTT. Translation gives CASRYQRGPNTEAFF.

The chain recombines TRBV19 with TRBJ1-1; D may be TRBD1 (5 bases). With 4 bases removed from V and 1 base from J, the gap between germline ends came to 7 bases. CDR3 length: 13 residues. The V gene's germline CDR1 is LNHDA and CDR2 SQIVND (reference sequence). CDR3 residues: CASSRQSNTEAFF. The CDR3 DNA sequence: TGTGCCAGTAGTAGACAGTCGAACACTGAAGCTTTCTTT.

Written as DNA, the CDR3 is TGTGCCAGCAGTTATCCTAGCGGGGGGGCCGGTGAGACCCAGTACTTC. Its translation: CASSYPSGGAGETQYF. This chain links TRBV6-6 with TRBJ2-5; 12 bases match TRBD2. This CDR3 has 16 amino acids. Per germline, CDR1 MNHNY and CDR2 SVGAGI (reference sequence). The V gene end was trimmed by 3 bases and the J gene end by 5 bases; junction bases not matched to a gene: 7.

V and J are TRBV30 and TRBJ2-7; 8 bases are a match to TRBD1. The CDR3 has 14 amino acids. V lost 0 bases to trimming and J lost 4 bases; unmatched junction nucleotides: 5. CDR1 and CDR2 (germline): GTSNPN, SVGIG (reference sequence). The CDR3 DNA follows: TGTGCCTGGAGTGTAAACAGGGGGAAATACGAGCAGTACTTC. This translates into CAWSVNRGKYEQYF.

The CDR3 sequence: CATSRIDRGLGNYGYTF. The DNA for the CDR3 is TGTGCCACCAGCAGAATCGACAGGGGGCTAGGGAACTATGGCTACACCTTC. This chain uses TRBV15 with TRBJ1-2, with 10 bases lining up with TRBD1. Per the germline V gene, CDR1 is LNHNV and CDR2 is YYDKDF (reference sequence). This CDR3 is 17 amino acids long. V lost 2 bases, J lost 2 bases, and 8 bases stayed unmatched.

As regards this clone: A read error may account for a junction end that differs from germline. This chain links TRBV6-1 with TRBJ2-4; tentative D call: TRBD2 (5 bases). This CDR3 has 15 residues. The germline V gene encodes CDR1 MNHNS and CDR2 SASEGT. The CDR3: CVSSSDGLAKNIQYF. CDR3 in DNA: TGTGTCAGCAGTTCCGACGGACTAGCCAAAAACATTCAGTACTTC.

The chain employs TRBV7-3 and TRBJ2-2; perhaps TRBD2 as D (5 bases). In germline, CDR1 is SGHTA, CDR2 FQGTGA. V was cut by 1 base and J by 3 bases, with 18 bases left in between. The CDR3 has 18 amino acids. The CDR3: CASSLNPSPIRYTGELFF. The CDR3 DNA sequence: TGTGCCAGCAGCTTAAACCCTAGCCCTATACGGTACACCGGGGAGCTGTTTTTT. The variable domain in full, with the rest retrieved from reference TRBV7-3 and TRBJ2-2, is GAGVSQTPSNKVTEKGKYVELRCDPISGHTALYWYRQSLGQGPEFLIYFQGTGAADDSGLPNDRFFAVRPEGSVSTLKIQRTERGDSAVYLCASSLNPSPIRYTGELFFGEGSRLTVL.

In regard to this clone: The junction departs from the called germline gene at one end, perhaps through a read error. V is TRBV6-6 and J is TRBJ1-1; 9 bases line up with TRBD1. Germline V gene sequence: CDR1 MNHNY, CDR2 SVGAGI (reference sequence). The CDR3 extends over 14 amino acids. The CDR3 DNA follows: TGTGCCAGCAGCCCCGGACAGGGGAACGCTGAAGCTTTCTTT. It specifies CASSPGQGNAEAFF.